This T cell receptor beta chain was documented in a study of T-cell memory formation after mild COVID-19. Across the study: TCR clusters were mostly donor specific.

The V end lost 5 bases, the J end lost 8 bases, and 12 bases lay between the germline ends. Germline V gene lookup returns CDR1 SEHNR and CDR2 FQNEAQ (reference sequence). The CDR3 runs to 12 residues. This clonotype was seen only once. MiXCR, run by TCRdb on the 5' RACE reads, gives a single entry per CDR3 protein. The sample contains some 300,000 distinct CDR3 sequences, 15% to 20% of which appear only once. The sequencing input was PBMCs or a T cell subset sorted from them (not recorded which). The sequence derives from a man between 18 and 35 years old who had mild COVID-19 (a few samples of this study predate the infection). Cell type and time point are not known. The rearrangement uses TRBV7-9 and TRBJ1-2; D is unclear. CDR3 coding DNA: TGTGCCAGCAGCCCCCCTTACCACGGCTACACCTTC. Translation: CASSPPYHGYTF. Filled out from reference TRBV7-9 and TRBJ1-2, the complete variable domain reads DTGVSQNPRHKITKRGQNVTFRCDPISEHNRLYWYRQTLGQGPEFLTYFQNEAQLEKSRLLSDRFSAERPKGSFSTLEIQRTEQGDSAMYLCASSPPYHGYTFGSGTRLTVV.